These 3 T cell receptor beta chains came from one sample sequenced in a study of blood T cell repertoires in COVID-19. Assay: immunoSEQ multiplex PCR; the TCRdb copy retains only in-frame clones and omits some. The sample lists fewer than 350,000 clones; about nine tenths were seen once. Sequenced sample: PBMCs or T cells enriched from blood (not recorded which). The origin of the receptors is a man in his sixties who had recovered from COVID-19.

This clone was seen just once. The rearrangement joins TRBV13 to TRBJ2-3, with TRBD1 matching 7 bases. The CDR3 has 16 amino acids. The junction had 8 bases not matched to a gene; V was cut back by 3 bases and J by 2 bases. CDR1 PRHDT and CDR2 FYEKMQ come from the germline V gene (reference sequence). The CDR3 spells CASSFRPGQPTDTQYF. In nucleotides, the CDR3 is TGTGCCAGCAGCTTCCGTCCGGGACAGCCCACAGATACGCAGTATTTT. Variable domain in full (rest from reference TRBV13 and TRBJ2-3): AAGVIQSPRHLIKEKRETATLKCYPIPRHDTVYWYQQGPGQDPQFLISFYEKMQSDKGSIPDRFSAQQFSDYHSELNMSSLELGDSALYFCASSFRPGQPTDTQYFGPGTRLTVL.

The V call is TRBV3-1 (or the pseudogene TRBV3-2), the J call TRBJ2-7; D perhaps matches TRBD1 (5 bases). Trimming shortened V by 0 bases and J by 4 bases, and 16 bases separated the two germline ends. The CDR3 extends over 16 amino acids. The V gene's germline CDR1 is LGHDT and CDR2 YNNKEL (reference sequence). This CDR3 reads CASSQEYGRQKYEQYF. DNA for the CDR3: TGTGCCAGCAGCCAAGAGTACGGCAGACAGAAGTACGAGCAGTACTTC.

The rearrangement uses TRBV19 and TRBJ2-7; 8 bases align to TRBD2. CDR3 length: 15 amino acids. V shed 9 bases, J shed 3 bases, and the junction held 13 bases outside the gene matches. Per the germline V gene, CDR1 is LNHDA and CDR2 is SQIVND (reference sequence). Here the CDR3 reads CASHGLREGRYEQYF. For the CDR3, the DNA is TGTGCCAGCCACGGCTTACGGGAGGGCCGCTACGAGCAGTACTTC. The full variable domain, with the rest looked up from reference TRBV19 and TRBJ2-7, is DGGITQSPKYLFRKEGQNVTLSCEQNLNHDAMYWYRQDPGQGLRLIYYSQIVNDFQKGDIAEGYSVSREKKESFPLTVTSAQKNPTAFYLCASHGLREGRYEQYFGPGTRLTVT.